This T cell receptor beta chain was sequenced for a study of blood T cell repertoires in COVID-19. The wider study: PBMCs, B-cell-depleted T cells, or T cells were the source of the cDNA or gDNA that made up the material.

The table came from immunoSEQ multiplex PCR; TCRdb's copy has only in-frame clones and leaves some out. This sample yields 200,000 to 250,000 clones, of which less than 90% are seen a single time; roughly 2.5% belongs to the top ten. Germline V gene data show CDR1 as SGHTS and CDR2 as YDEGEE. V lost 0 bases and J 5 bases, leaving 8 bases between the germline ends. The CDR3 consists of 13 residues. Those enrolled, adults aged roughly 18 to 90 years, came from some 25 US areas. In Cohort 3, a recovered donor had either two negative PCRs, clearance, or symptom resolution. The TCR sequence derives from a woman in her thirties who had recovered from COVID-19. The J gene is TRBJ1-1, the V gene TRBV5-8; a weak D match, TRBD1 (5 bases). The source material was PBMCs or T cells enriched from blood (not recorded which). The CDR3 protein is CASSLVAGTEAFF. In DNA, the CDR3 is TGTGCCAGCAGCTTGGTGGCAGGGACTGAAGCTTTCTTT.